Listed below are T cell receptor beta chains from one sample, sequenced in a study of T cell responses to AZD1222 COVID-19 vaccine. Profiled with immunoSEQ multiplex PCR; TCRdb holds only in-frame clones, not every one. The data show around 130,000 clones, roughly nine tenths seen once. This specimen consisted of peripheral blood, obtained 28 days after the second AZD1222 dose. All receptors come from an adult who received the AZD1222 COVID-19 vaccine. Both conserved end residues are part of each CDR3. A D gene is named only where the DNA matches it firmly. Clone size is not always given. Where it is, it says once, few, many or a class for expanded clones.

d_gene	abundance	v_gene	j_gene	CDR3nt	CDR3aa
NA	NA	TRBV2	TRBJ1-1	TGTGCCAGCAGTCCAACAGGGATGAGTGAAGCTTTCTTT	CASSPTGMSEAFF
NA	NA	TRBV6-2/TRBV6-3	TRBJ2-7	TGTGCCAGCAGTTTCGACCTTCTTAAGGAGGGCCCCTCCTACGAGCAGTACTTC	CASSFDLLKEGPSYEQYF
TRBD2	NA	TRBV5-1	TRBJ2-7	TGCGCCAGCAGCGCCGCCGGGACTAGCCTCTACGAGCAGTACTTC	CASSAAGTSLYEQYF
TRBD1	NA	TRBV19	TRBJ1-2	TGTGCCAGTAGTCCAGGGGGCAACTATGGCTACACCTTC	CASSPGGNYGYTF
TRBD1	once	TRBV5-1	TRBJ1-6	TGCGCCAGCAGCGAAGGGACAGGGGATAATTCACCCCTCCACTTT	CASSEGTGDNSPLHF
NA	NA	TRBV20-1	TRBJ2-5	TGCAGTGCACCAGACAGCCAGACCCAGTACTTC	CSAPDSQTQYF
TRBD1	NA	TRBV4-3	TRBJ2-7	TGCGCCAGCAGCCAAGATGGGGACAGGTCCTACGAGCAGTACTTC	CASSQDGDRSYEQYF
NA	NA	TRBV19	TRBJ2-7	TGTGCCAGTAGGCTCGAGCATGGGACCGTTTACGAGCAGTACTTC	CASRLEHGTVYEQYF
NA	few	TRBV29-1	TRBJ1-2	TGCAGCGTTGTATGGGGGAATGGCTACACCTTC	CSVVWGNGYTF
NA	NA	TRBV3-1/TRBV3-2	TRBJ2-1	TGTGCCAGCAGCCAAGACAGGTCCCACAAGAATGAGCAGTTCTTC	CASSQDRSHKNEQFF
TRBD2	many	TRBV7-2	TRBJ2-1	TGTGCCAGCAGCTCCGGGACTAGCTCCTACAATGAGCAGTTCTTC	CASSSGTSSYNEQFF
TRBD1	NA	TRBV18	TRBJ1-2	TGTGCCAGCTCACCACCGACAGGGGGCCACTATGGCTACACCTTC	CASSPPTGGHYGYTF
NA	NA	TRBV7-2	TRBJ2-7	TGTGCCAGCAGCGCCTACTATGGCGGAGGGGCCTACGAGCAGTACTTC	CASSAYYGGGAYEQYF
TRBD2	NA	TRBV5-1	TRBJ2-1	TGCGCCAGCAGCGGTAGCGGGAGGGCCATGGATGAGCAGTTCTTC	CASSGSGRAMDEQFF
NA	NA	TRBV5-1	TRBJ1-2	TGCGCCAGCAGCTTAGCTGACTATGGCTACACCTTC	CASSLADYGYTF
NA	NA	TRBV7-8	TRBJ2-2	TGTGCCAGCAGCACCCGACTAGGTGGCGACACCGGGGAGCTGTTTTTT	CASSTRLGGDTGELFF
TRBD2	NA	TRBV2	TRBJ2-2	TGTGCCAGCAGTGAAACTAGCGGGAGGCTCACCGGGGAGCTGTTTTTT	CASSETSGRLTGELFF
TRBD2	NA	TRBV7-9	TRBJ2-5	TGTGCCAGCAGTACGGGACTAGCGGGAGTAGAGACCCAGTACTTC	CASSTGLAGVETQYF
TRBD1	NA	TRBV30	TRBJ1-1	TGTGCCTGTCGTCCCGGGACAGGGACGAACACTGAAGCTTTCTTT	CACRPGTGTNTEAFF
NA	NA	TRBV9	TRBJ2-3	TGTGCCAGCAGCGTATTTTGGACCTCCACAGATACGCAGTATTTT	CASSVFWTSTDTQYF
NA	NA	TRBV18	TRBJ1-1	TGTGCCAGCTCACCAAGAGGGGAACTTGAAGCTTTCTTT	CASSPRGELEAFF
TRBD1	NA	TRBV3-1/TRBV3-2	TRBJ1-1	TGTGCCAGCAGCCAAGGGGACAGAGCTTTCTTT	CASSQGDRAFF
NA	NA	TRBV7-2	TRBJ2-2	TGTGCCAGCAGAGGGGACTTCTACACCGGGGAGCTGTTTTTT	CASRGDFYTGELFF
NA	NA	TRBV29-1	TRBJ2-2	TGCAGCGTTGAAGCCTACCCCACCGGGGAGCTGTTTTTT	CSVEAYPTGELFF